The next 28 T cell receptor beta chains were all read from a single sample in a study of blood T cell repertoires in COVID-19. The table came from immunoSEQ multiplex PCR; TCRdb's copy has only in-frame clones and leaves some out. The sample records around 210,000 clones, more than 70% being singletons. Source material: peripheral blood. Every receptor here comes from a man aged 50 to 59 with COVID-19, enrolled during active disease.

The J gene is TRBJ2-2, the V gene TRBV11-3; 8 bases align to TRBD2. The CDR3 consists of 15 residues. CDR1 and CDR2 (germline): SGHNT, YENEEA. Trimming cost V 5 bases and J 6 bases; bases outside gene matches: 8. CDR3 protein: CASSPYGGAAGELFF. DNA for the CDR3: TGTGCCAGCAGCCCTTACGGGGGGGCTGCCGGGGAGCTGTTTTTT.

V gene TRBV6-2 or TRBV6-3 combines with J gene TRBJ2-4; D is unresolved. This CDR3 is built from 13 residues. V lost 5 bases, J lost 1 base, and 6 bases lay in between. Germline CDR1 MNHEY, CDR2 SVGEGT. In nucleotides, the CDR3 is TGTGCCAGCAGTATAGAGGCCAAAAACATTCAGTACTTC. Its protein product is CASSIEAKNIQYF.

The rearrangement uses TRBV3-1 (or the pseudogene TRBV3-2) and TRBJ2-5, with 7 bases lining up with TRBD2. CDR3 length equals 16 residues. Trimming at V came to 0 bases and at J to 3 bases, leaving 7 bases not matched to a gene. The germline V gene encodes CDR1 LGHDT and CDR2 YNNKEL (reference sequence). The CDR3 nucleotides are TGTGCCAGCAGCCAAGATGGCGGGGGTAAGGAAGAGACCCAGTACTTC. This encodes CASSQDGGGKEETQYF.

The rearrangement links TRBV19 to TRBJ2-3, with 7 positions matching TRBD1. The trim removed 0 bases at V and 0 bases at J, leaving 6 bases unmatched. CDR1 is LNHDA, CDR2 SQIVND, per germline (reference sequence). The CDR3 is made up of 17 amino acids. Here the CDR3 reads CASSIDSETGSTDTQYF. The CDR3 nucleotides are TGTGCCAGTAGTATAGATTCCGAGACAGGGAGCACAGATACGCAGTATTTT.

The rearrangement links TRBV6-6 to TRBJ2-1, with 9 bases that match TRBD1. This CDR3 is built from 16 residues. V lost 0 bases and J lost 5; bases outside the gene matches: 5. The germline gives CDR1 MNHNY, CDR2 SVGAGI (reference sequence). The CDR3 nucleotides read TGTGCCAGCAGTTACTCTTACAGGGGGCTCAACAATGAGCAGTTCTTC. It codes for CASSYSYRGLNNEQFF.

The chain recombines TRBV5-6 with TRBJ1-6; unclear D gene. CDR3 size: 14 residues. The V end lost 4 bases, the J end lost 5 bases, and 10 bases lay between the germline ends. Germline loops: CDR1 SGHDT, CDR2 YYEEEE. The CDR3 DNA follows: TGTGCCAGCAGCATACAGTTTAATAATTCACCCCTCCACTTT. This translates into CASSIQFNNSPLHF.

The chain recombines TRBV7-2 with TRBJ2-2; 9 bases match TRBD1. CDR3 length: 16 amino acids. V lost 3 bases to trimming and J lost 3 bases; unmatched junction nucleotides: 5. Germline CDR1 is SGHTA and CDR2 is FQGNSA. The CDR3 sequence is CASSFFGTGYTGELFF. The CDR3 DNA reads TGTGCCAGCAGCTTTTTTGGGACAGGGTACACCGGGGAGCTGTTTTTT. Combining the CDR3 with reference TRBV7-2 and TRBJ2-2 gives the whole variable domain GAGVSQSPSNKVTEKGKDVELRCDPISGHTALYWYRQSLGQGLEFLIYFQGNSAPDKSGLPSDRFSAERTGGSVSTLTIQRTQQEDSAVYLCASSFFGTGYTGELFFGEGSRLTVL.

V and J are TRBV19 and TRBJ1-4, with a weak D call TRBD1 (6 bases). The ends were cut back, 0 bases at V and 0 bases at J, with 8 bases in the middle. The CDR3 is 16 residues long. Looked up from germline, CDR1 is LNHDA and CDR2 is SQIVND (reference sequence). In DNA form, the CDR3 reads TGTGCCAGTAGTATAGAAGGGGGAGCAACTAATGAAAAACTGTTTTTT. Its protein is CASSIEGGATNEKLFF. The full variable domain, completed using reference TRBV19 and TRBJ1-4, is DGGITQSPKYLFRKEGQNVTLSCEQNLNHDAMYWYRQDPGQGLRLIYYSQIVNDFQKGDIAEGYSVSREKKESFPLTVTSAQKNPTAFYLCASSIEGGATNEKLFFGSGTQLSVL.

The chain links TRBV5-5 to TRBJ1-2; 7 bases match TRBD1. The CDR3 consists of 14 residues. The junction had 4 bases not matched to a gene; V was cut back by 0 bases and J by 5 bases. Germline CDR1 is SGHKS and CDR2 is YYEKEE (reference sequence). The CDR3 here is CASSLETGSYGYTF. CDR3 DNA: TGTGCCAGCAGCTTGGAGACAGGGTCTTATGGCTACACCTTC.

In nucleotides, the CDR3 is TGTGCCAGCAGTCCGGGACTAGCGGGAGGGCTGGTGTGGAATGAGCAGTTCTTC. Translating gives CASSPGLAGGLVWNEQFF. The chain combines TRBV6-6 with TRBJ2-1, with 16 bases that match TRBD2. Germline values: CDR1 MNHNY, CDR2 SVGAGI (reference sequence). The junction had 11 bases not matched to a gene; V was cut back by 5 bases and J by 7 bases. This CDR3 has 18 residues.

The V call is TRBV10-3, the J call TRBJ2-2; possibly TRBD1 for D (7 bases). Germline V gene sequence: CDR1 ENHRY, CDR2 SYGVKD. Trimming pared 10 bases from V and 6 bases from J, leaving 12 bases between. The CDR3 has 12 amino acids. This chain's CDR3 is CATQGGAGELFF. The CDR3 DNA is TGTGCCACCCAGGGGGGAGCCGGGGAGCTGTTTTTT.

J is TRBJ1-5 and V is TRBV6-2 or TRBV6-3; no definite D call. Germline loops: CDR1 MNHEY, CDR2 SVGEGT. The CDR3 sequence is 14 residues long. V lost 2 bases and J 7 bases, leaving 12 bases between the germline ends. For the CDR3, the DNA is TGTGCCAGCAGTTACGGCGGCGCGAGACAGCCCCAGCATTTT. Protein sequence: CASSYGGARQPQHF.

V gene TRBV5-1 combines with J gene TRBJ2-3; D may be TRBD1 (7 bases). Trimming removed 0 bases from V and 2 bases from J, with 13 bases in between. In germline, CDR1 is SGHRS, CDR2 YFSETQ. The CDR3 has 16 residues. The chain's CDR3 is CASSLAGGQLTDTQYF. In DNA, the CDR3 is TGCGCCAGCAGCTTGGCCGGGGGACAGCTCACAGATACGCAGTATTTT.

J is TRBJ2-5 and V is TRBV19; the match to TRBD1 covers 10 bases. This CDR3 has 16 amino acids. Germline V gene sequence: CDR1 LNHDA, CDR2 SQIVND (reference sequence). V shed 5 bases and J 2 bases; nucleotides not matched to a gene: 8. The CDR3 loop is CASSSPTGGQQETQYF. The DNA for the CDR3 is TGTGCCAGTAGTTCCCCGACAGGGGGCCAGCAAGAGACCCAGTACTTC.

This clone was seen only once. The chain links TRBV28 to TRBJ1-3, with 7 bases fitting TRBD1. Germline lookup yields CDR1 MDHEN and CDR2 SYDVKM. The CDR3 is 14 residues long. Trimming removed 6 bases from V and 6 bases from J; junction bases left unmatched: 8. CDR3 residues: CASSATGQANTIYF. In DNA, the CDR3 is TGTGCCAGCAGCGCGACTGGACAGGCAAACACCATATATTTT.

The rearrangement links TRBV9 to TRBJ2-5; perhaps TRBD1 as D (6 bases). The CDR3 extends over 16 amino acids. Between the trimmed V and J ends, which lost 4 bases and 4 bases, there was a span of 20 bases. Looked up from germline, CDR1 is SGDLS and CDR2 is YYNGEE. CDR3 amino acids: CASSTSQGPGLETQYF. The CDR3 DNA reads as TGTGCCAGCAGCACCTCACAGGGCCCCGGCCTAGAGACCCAGTACTTC. Supplemented by reference TRBV9 and TRBJ2-5, the full variable domain reads DSGVTQTPKHLITATGQRVTLRCSPRSGDLSVYWYQQSLDQGLQFLIQYYNGEERAKGNILERFSAQQFPDLHSELNLSSLELGDSALYFCASSTSQGPGLETQYFGPGTRLLVL.

V is TRBV5-4 and J is TRBJ2-1, with 7 bases matching TRBD2. The V segment lost 4 bases and the J segment 6 bases; nucleotides outside the gene matches: 10. The CDR3 contains 15 residues. Germline CDR1 and CDR2: SGHNT and YYREEE (reference sequence). The CDR3 reads CASSQAFRGGNEQFF. CDR3 nucleotides: TGTGCCAGCAGCCAGGCCTTTCGCGGGGGCAATGAGCAGTTCTTC.

The V and J genes are TRBV11-2 and TRBJ2-3, with 12 bases identical to TRBD2. J lost 3 bases, V lost 5 bases, and 6 bases had no gene match. The germline gives CDR1 SGHAT, CDR2 FQNNGV. The CDR3 totals 16 residues. CDR3 bases: TGTGCCAGCAGCCCAGGGACTAGCGGGCCGACAGATACGCAGTATTTT. It encodes CASSPGTSGPTDTQYF.

The chain combines TRBV19 with TRBJ1-5; D might be TRBD1 (5 bases). This CDR3 spans 16 amino acids. Trimming cost V 3 bases and J 3 bases, with 15 bases left between them. CDR1 and CDR2 (germline): LNHDA, SQIVND (reference sequence). Written as DNA, the CDR3 is TGTGCCAGTAGTATTAAAGGTCAGGGCTCCAATCAGCCCCAGCATTTT. Its translation: CASSIKGQGSNQPQHF.

V usage is TRBV5-6 and J usage is TRBJ2-5; tentative D call: TRBD2 (5 bases). Looked up from germline, CDR1 is SGHDT and CDR2 is YYEEEE. Trimming took 4 bases from V and 1 from J, leaving 8 bases between them. The CDR3 is 13 amino acids. CDR3: CASSRLFQETQYF. CDR3 bases: TGTGCCAGCAGCAGACTATTCCAAGAGACCCAGTACTTC.

A word on this clone: Germline and junction disagree at one end, which may indicate a read error. The V and J genes are TRBV11-2 and TRBJ2-1, with D perhaps matching TRBD2 (5 bases). The germline V gene encodes CDR1 SGHAT and CDR2 FQNNGV. This CDR3 has 13 residues. The DNA for the CDR3 is TGTGCCAGCAGCTTGGCTAGCTACAATGAGCAGCTCTTC. Encoded protein: CASSLASYNEQLF.

This clone has a single count. This chain links TRBV2 with TRBJ1-2; 7 bases agree with TRBD1. This CDR3 is 14 amino acids long. The trim removed 4 bases at V and 5 bases at J, leaving 7 bases unmatched. Germline loops: CDR1 SNHLY, CDR2 FYNNEI. The CDR3 DNA is TGTGCCAGCAGTGGGGACAGAGAGGTTTATGGCTACACCTTC. Translation gives CASSGDREVYGYTF.

This chain uses TRBV9 with TRBJ2-1, with 10 bases aligning to TRBD2. Germline loops: CDR1 SGDLS, CDR2 YYNGEE. Losses at the gene ends were 0 bases for V and 9 bases for J; bases not matched to a gene: 9. This CDR3 comprises 16 residues. In DNA, the CDR3 is TGTGCCAGCAGCGTAGGGCCAGCGGGAGGGCCTGGTGAGCAGTTCTTC. Translation: CASSVGPAGGPGEQFF.

This clone appeared once. This chain joins TRBV18 and TRBJ1-1; TRBD1 agrees at 7 bases. Germline V gene sequence: CDR1 KGHSH, CDR2 LQKENI. CDR3 size: 17 residues. V was pared by 2 bases and J by 1 base, with 10 bases of the junction left unmatched. CDR3 bases: TGTGCCAGCTCACCAATGAGACAGGGACTTCAGAACACTGAAGCTTTCTTT. Encoded protein: CASSPMRQGLQNTEAFF.

This clone was detected only once. V is TRBV7-2 and J is TRBJ1-2; D may be TRBD1 (5 bases). V dropped 0 bases and J dropped 7 bases, with 15 bases sitting between them. Germline V gene sequence: CDR1 SGHTA, CDR2 FQGNSA. The CDR3 sequence is 15 residues long. This chain's CDR3 is CASSLAGGGVGGYTF. CDR3 DNA: TGTGCCAGCAGCTTAGCCGGGGGAGGGGTAGGTGGCTACACCTTC. Supplemented by reference TRBV7-2 and TRBJ1-2, the full variable domain reads GAGVSQSPSNKVTEKGKDVELRCDPISGHTALYWYRQSLGQGLEFLIYFQGNSAPDKSGLPSDRFSAERTGGSVSTLTIQRTQQEDSAVYLCASSLAGGGVGGYTFGSGTRLTVV.

This clone was seen at least ten times. V gene TRBV7-9 combines with J gene TRBJ2-7; perhaps TRBD2 as D (6 bases). Germline V gives CDR1 SEHNR, CDR2 FQNEAQ (reference sequence). Trimming cost V 4 bases and J 2 bases, with 6 bases left between them. The CDR3 has 12 residues. CDR3 in DNA: TGTGCCAGCAGCTCGGGGGCCTACGAGCAGTACTTC. Translation gives CASSSGAYEQYF.

The chain links TRBV6-5 to TRBJ1-1; D is unresolved. The ends were cut back, 0 bases at V and 1 base at J, with 6 bases in the middle. The CDR3 is 14 residues long. CDR1 and CDR2 from the germline V gene are MNHEY and SVGAGI. As DNA, the CDR3 is TGTGCCAGCAGTTACTCGAGGAGGAACACTGAAGCTTTCTTT. This codes for CASSYSRRNTEAFF.

This clone came up a few times. The rearrangement joins TRBV5-1 to TRBJ2-2, with 10 positions matching TRBD2. V gave up 3 bases and J gave up 7 bases; unmatched junction bases: 9. Germline CDR1 SGHRS, CDR2 YFSETQ. There are 16 residues in the CDR3. The chain's CDR3 is CASSSRTSGPLGELFF. For the CDR3, the DNA is TGCGCCAGCAGCTCCCGGACTAGCGGCCCCCTCGGGGAGCTGTTTTTT.